This TCR beta chain was recorded in a study of blood T cell repertoires in COVID-19. Study-wide background: Collection of acute and convalescent COVID-19 samples took place in the United States, Italy and Spain. Nucleic acid was either cDNA or gDNA, and it came from T cells, B-cell-depleted T cells, or PBMCs.

Which cohort a participant joined came from the clinical history participants gave. Per the original methods: Amplification from reference gene primers served as the basis for estimated nucleated cell counts. Here immunoSEQ multiplex PCR was the method, and the copy in TCRdb shows in-frame clones only, minus some. Clone size and V and J calls were adopted from that table, with D and trimming inferred from the DNA. The repertoire holds about 280,000 clones, around 84% seen once, with about 2.5% in the top ten. V was clipped by 0 bases and J by 8 bases, with 8 bases between them. The CDR3 contains 13 residues. CDR1 SGHRS and CDR2 YFSETQ come from the germline V gene.

What was sequenced was PBMCs or T cells enriched from blood (not recorded which). This clonotype originated in a woman aged 45-65 years who had recovered from COVID-19. The rearrangement uses TRBV5-1 and TRBJ1-4, with D hard to call. The CDR3 DNA reads TGCGCCAGCAGCTTGGCCGTGTCCGAAAAACTGTTTTTT. It translates to CASSLAVSEKLFF.